Reported below is one TCR beta chain. Its antigen is still unknown. Trimming took 5 bases from V and 4 from J, leaving 9 bases between them. Germline CDR1 LGHDT, CDR2 YNNKEL (reference sequence). The CDR3 spans 14 residues. Method: immunoSEQ multiplex PCR; TCRdb's copy keeps in-frame clones and lacks some. The top ten hold around 3.1% of the sample, which has about 150,000 clones, about 93% seen once. This specimen belongs to a study of T cell responses to AZD1222 COVID-19 vaccine. Overall study findings and caveats: Reportedly, nearly half the spike-specific TCRs target unmutated variant regions.

The source of this sequence is an adult who received the AZD1222 COVID-19 vaccine. This specimen was peripheral blood, taken 28 days after the second AZD1222 dose. The genes are TRBV3-1 (or the pseudogene TRBV3-2) and TRBJ1-6; D is unresolved. The DNA for the CDR3 is TGTGCCAGCAGCGGGCGGACTTATAATTCACCCCTCCACTTT. Protein: CASSGRTYNSPLHF.